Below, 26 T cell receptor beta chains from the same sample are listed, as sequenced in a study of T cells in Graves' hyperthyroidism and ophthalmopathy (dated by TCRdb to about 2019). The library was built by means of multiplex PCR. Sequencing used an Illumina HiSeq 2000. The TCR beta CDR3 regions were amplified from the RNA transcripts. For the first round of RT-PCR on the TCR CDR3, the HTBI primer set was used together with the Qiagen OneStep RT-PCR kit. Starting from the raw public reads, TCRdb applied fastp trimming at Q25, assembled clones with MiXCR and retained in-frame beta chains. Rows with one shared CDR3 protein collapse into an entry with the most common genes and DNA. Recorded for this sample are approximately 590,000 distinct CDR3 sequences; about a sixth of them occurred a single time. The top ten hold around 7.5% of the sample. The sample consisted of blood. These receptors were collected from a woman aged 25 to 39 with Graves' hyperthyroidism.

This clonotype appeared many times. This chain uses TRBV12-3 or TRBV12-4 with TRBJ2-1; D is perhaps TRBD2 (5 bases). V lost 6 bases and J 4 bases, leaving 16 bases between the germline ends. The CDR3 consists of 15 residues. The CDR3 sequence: CASSSPGLEYNEQFF. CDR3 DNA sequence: TGTGCCAGCAGCTCACCTGGACTGGAGTACAATGAGCAGTTCTTC.

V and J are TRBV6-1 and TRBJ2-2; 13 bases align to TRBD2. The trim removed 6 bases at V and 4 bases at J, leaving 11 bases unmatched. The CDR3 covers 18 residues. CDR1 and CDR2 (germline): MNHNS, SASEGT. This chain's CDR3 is CASRPPLAGGPVTGELFF. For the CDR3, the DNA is TGTGCCAGCAGGCCGCCACTAGCGGGAGGGCCGGTCACCGGGGAGCTGTTTTTT.

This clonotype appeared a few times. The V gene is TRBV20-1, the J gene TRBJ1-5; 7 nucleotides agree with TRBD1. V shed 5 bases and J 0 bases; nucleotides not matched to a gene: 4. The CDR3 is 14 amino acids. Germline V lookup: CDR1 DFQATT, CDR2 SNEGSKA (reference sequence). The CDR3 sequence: CSASGTDSNQPQHF. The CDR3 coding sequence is TGCAGTGCTTCCGGGACAGATAGCAATCAGCCCCAGCATTTT.

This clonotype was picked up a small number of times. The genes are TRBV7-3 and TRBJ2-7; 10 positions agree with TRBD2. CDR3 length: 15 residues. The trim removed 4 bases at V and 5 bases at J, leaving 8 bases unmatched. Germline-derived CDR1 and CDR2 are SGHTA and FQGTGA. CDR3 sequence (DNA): TGTGCCAGCAGCTCGGAAGCGGGAGGGCCCAACGAGCAGTACTTC. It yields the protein CASSSEAGGPNEQYF.

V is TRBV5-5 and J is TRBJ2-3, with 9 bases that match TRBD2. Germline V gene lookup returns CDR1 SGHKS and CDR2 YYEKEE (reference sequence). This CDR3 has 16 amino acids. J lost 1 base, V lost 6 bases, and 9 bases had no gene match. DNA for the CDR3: TGTGCCAGCACCAAAATAGCGGGAGTGGGCACAGATACGCAGTATTTT. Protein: CASTKIAGVGTDTQYF.

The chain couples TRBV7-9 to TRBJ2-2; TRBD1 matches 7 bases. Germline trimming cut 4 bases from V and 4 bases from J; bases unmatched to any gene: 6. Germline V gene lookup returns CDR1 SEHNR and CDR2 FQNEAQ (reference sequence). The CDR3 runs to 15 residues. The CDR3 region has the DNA TGTGCCAGCAGCTCCCCGGCAGGGGGCACCGGGGAGCTGTTTTTT. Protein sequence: CASSSPAGGTGELFF. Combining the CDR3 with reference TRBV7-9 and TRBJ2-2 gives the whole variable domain DTGVSQNPRHKITKRGQNVTFRCDPISEHNRLYWYRQTLGQGPEFLTYFQNEAQLEKSRLLSDRFSAERPKGSFSTLEIQRTEQGDSAMYLCASSSPAGGTGELFFGEGSRLTVL.

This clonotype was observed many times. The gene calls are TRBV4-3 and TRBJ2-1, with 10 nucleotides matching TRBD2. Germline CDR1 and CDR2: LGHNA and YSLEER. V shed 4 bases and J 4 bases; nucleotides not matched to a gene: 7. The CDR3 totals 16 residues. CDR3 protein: CASSRTKREGYNEQFF. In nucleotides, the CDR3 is TGCGCCAGCAGCCGGACAAAGCGGGAGGGTTACAATGAGCAGTTCTTC.

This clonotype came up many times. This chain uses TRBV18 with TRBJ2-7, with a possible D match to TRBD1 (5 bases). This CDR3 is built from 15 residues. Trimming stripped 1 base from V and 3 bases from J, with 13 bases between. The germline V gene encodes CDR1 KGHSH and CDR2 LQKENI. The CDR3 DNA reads TGTGCCAGCTCACCACTTCCAGGACAAGACTACGAGCAGTACTTC. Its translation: CASSPLPGQDYEQYF. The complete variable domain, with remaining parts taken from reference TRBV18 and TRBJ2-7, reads NAGVMQNPRHLVRRRGQEARLRCSPMKGHSHVYWYRQLPEEGLKFMVYLQKENIIDESGMPKERFSAEFPKEGPSILRIQQVVRGDSAAYFCASSPLPGQDYEQYFGPGTRLTVT.

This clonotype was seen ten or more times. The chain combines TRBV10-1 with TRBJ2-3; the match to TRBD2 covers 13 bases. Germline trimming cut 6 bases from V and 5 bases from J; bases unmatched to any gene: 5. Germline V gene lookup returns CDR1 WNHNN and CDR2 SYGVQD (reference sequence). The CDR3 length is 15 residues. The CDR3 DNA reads TGCGCCAGCAGGAAAGGACTAGCGGGAGAAGATACGCAGTATTTT. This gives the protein CASRKGLAGEDTQYF.

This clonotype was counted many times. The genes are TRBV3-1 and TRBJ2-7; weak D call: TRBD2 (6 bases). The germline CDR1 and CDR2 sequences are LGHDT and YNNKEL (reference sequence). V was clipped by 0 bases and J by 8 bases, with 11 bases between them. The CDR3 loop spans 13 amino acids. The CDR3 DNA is TGTGCCAGCAGCCAAGATCATAGCGGCAAGCAGTACTTC. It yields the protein CASSQDHSGKQYF.

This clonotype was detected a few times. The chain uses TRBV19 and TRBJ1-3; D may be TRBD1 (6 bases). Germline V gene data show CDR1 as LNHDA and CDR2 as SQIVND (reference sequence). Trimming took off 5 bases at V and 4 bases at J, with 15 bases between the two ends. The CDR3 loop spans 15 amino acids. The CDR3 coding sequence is TGTGCCAGTAGTCTCGCCCAGGGGTCCGGAAACACCATATATTTT. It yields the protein CASSLAQGSGNTIYF.

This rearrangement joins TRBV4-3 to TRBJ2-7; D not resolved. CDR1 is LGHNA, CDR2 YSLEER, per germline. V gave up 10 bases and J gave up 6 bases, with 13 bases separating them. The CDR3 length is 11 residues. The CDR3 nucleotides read TGCGCCACCAGTCCCTCTTCCGAGCAGTACTTC. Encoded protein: CATSPSSEQYF.

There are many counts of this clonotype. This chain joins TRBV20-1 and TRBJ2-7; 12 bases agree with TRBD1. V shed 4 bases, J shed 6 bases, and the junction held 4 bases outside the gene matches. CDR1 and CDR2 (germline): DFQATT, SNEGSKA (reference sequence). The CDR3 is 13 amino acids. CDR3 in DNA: TGCAGTGCTATCCGGGACAGGGGGCTCGAGCAGTACTTC. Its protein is CSAIRDRGLEQYF.

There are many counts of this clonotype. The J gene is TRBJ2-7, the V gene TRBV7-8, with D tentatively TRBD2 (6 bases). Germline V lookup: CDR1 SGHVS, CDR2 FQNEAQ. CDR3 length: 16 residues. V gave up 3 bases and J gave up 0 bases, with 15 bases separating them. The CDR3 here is CASSFGGGSHSYEQYF. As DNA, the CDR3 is TGTGCCAGCAGCTTCGGGGGTGGGAGCCACTCCTACGAGCAGTACTTC. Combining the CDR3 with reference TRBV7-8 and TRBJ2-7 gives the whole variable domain GAGVSQSPRYKVAKRGQDVALRCDPISGHVSLFWYQQALGQGPEFLTYFQNEAQLDKSGLPSDRFFAERPEGSVSTLKIQRTQQEDSAVYLCASSFGGGSHSYEQYFGPGTRLTVT.

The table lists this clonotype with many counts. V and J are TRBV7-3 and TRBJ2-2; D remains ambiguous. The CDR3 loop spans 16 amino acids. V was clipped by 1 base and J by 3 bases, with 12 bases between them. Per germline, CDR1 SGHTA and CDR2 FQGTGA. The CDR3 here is CASSLRQDPDTGELFF. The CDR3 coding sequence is TGTGCCAGCAGCTTAAGGCAGGACCCCGACACCGGGGAGCTGTTTTTT.

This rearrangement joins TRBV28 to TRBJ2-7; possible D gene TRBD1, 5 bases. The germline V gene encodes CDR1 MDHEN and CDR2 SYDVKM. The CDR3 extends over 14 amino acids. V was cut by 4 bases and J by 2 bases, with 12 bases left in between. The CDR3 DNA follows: TGTGCCAGCAGTTCCCCCAGGGAACCCTACGAGCAGTACTTC. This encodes CASSSPREPYEQYF.

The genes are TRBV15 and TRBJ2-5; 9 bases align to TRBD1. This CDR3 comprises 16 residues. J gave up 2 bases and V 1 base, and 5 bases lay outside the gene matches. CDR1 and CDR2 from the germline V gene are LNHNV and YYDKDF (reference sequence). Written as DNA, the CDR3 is TGTGCCACCAGCAGAGTATTGGGACAGGGACAAGAGACCCAGTACTTC. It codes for CATSRVLGQGQETQYF.

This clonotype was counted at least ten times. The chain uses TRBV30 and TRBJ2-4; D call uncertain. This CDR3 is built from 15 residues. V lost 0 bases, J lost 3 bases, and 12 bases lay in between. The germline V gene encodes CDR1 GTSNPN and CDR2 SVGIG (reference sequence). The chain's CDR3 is CAWSVRGPDKNIQYF. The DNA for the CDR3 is TGTGCCTGGAGTGTGAGAGGTCCGGACAAAAACATTCAGTACTTC.

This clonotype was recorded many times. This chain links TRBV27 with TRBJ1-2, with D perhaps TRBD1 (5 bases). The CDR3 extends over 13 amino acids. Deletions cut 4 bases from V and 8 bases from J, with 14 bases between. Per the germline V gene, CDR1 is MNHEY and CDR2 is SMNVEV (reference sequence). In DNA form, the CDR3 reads TGTGCCAGCAGTTGGGGCCAGGGAAGCGGCTACACCTTC. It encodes CASSWGQGSGYTF.

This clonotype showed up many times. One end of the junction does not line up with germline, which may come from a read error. The CDR3 DNA reads TGTGCCAGCAGCGTAGCGGGAGTTTCATTTGAGCAGTTCTTC. It specifies CASSVAGVSFEQFF. The rearrangement uses TRBV7-2 and TRBJ2-1, with TRBD2 identical over 9 bases. Germline CDR1 is SGHTA and CDR2 is FQGNSA. CDR3 size: 14 residues.

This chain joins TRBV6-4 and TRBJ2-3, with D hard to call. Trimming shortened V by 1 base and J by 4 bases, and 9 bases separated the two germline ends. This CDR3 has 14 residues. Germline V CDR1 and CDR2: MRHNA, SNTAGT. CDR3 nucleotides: TGTGCCAGCAGTGACTTGCGGAAAGCAGATACGCAGTATTTT. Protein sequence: CASSDLRKADTQYF.

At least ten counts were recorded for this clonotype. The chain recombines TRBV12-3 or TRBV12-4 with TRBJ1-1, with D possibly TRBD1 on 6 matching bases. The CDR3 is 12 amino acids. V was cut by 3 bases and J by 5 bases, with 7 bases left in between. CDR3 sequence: CASSFTGTEAFF. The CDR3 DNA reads TGTGCCAGCAGTTTCACAGGGACTGAAGCTTTCTTT.

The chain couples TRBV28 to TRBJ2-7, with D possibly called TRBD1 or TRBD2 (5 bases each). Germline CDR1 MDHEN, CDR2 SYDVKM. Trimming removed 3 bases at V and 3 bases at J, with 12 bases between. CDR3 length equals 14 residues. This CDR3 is CASSFLGPIYEQYF. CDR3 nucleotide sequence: TGTGCCAGCAGTTTTCTGGGACCTATCTACGAGCAGTACTTC.

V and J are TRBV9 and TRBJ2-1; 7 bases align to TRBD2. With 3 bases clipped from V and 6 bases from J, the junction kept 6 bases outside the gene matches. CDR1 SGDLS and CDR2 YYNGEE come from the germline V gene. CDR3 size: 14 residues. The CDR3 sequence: CASSGWDYPNEQFF. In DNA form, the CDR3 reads TGTGCCAGCAGCGGATGGGACTACCCCAATGAGCAGTTCTTC. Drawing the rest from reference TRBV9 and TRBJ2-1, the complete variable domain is DSGVTQTPKHLITATGQRVTLRCSPRSGDLSVYWYQQSLDQGLQFLIQYYNGEERAKGNILERFSAQQFPDLHSELNLSSLELGDSALYFCASSGWDYPNEQFFGPGTRLTVL.

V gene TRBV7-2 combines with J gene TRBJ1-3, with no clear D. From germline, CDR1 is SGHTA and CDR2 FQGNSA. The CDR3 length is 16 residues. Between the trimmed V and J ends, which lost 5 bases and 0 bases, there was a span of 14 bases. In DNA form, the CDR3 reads TGTGCCAGCAGCCCAGAAGGATGGATCTCTGGAAACACCATATATTTT. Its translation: CASSPEGWISGNTIYF.

CDR3 sequence (DNA): TGTGCCAGCACGGGGACTAGCGGGACGTACAATGAGCAGTTCTTC. Translated, it gives CASTGTSGTYNEQFF. The chain couples TRBV7-3 to TRBJ2-1; 13 bases agree with TRBD2. Trimming removed 7 bases from V and 4 bases from J; junction bases left unmatched: 4. This CDR3 region has 15 residues. Germline CDR1 is SGHTA and CDR2 is FQGTGA.